The T cell receptor beta chain described here comes from a study of blood T cell repertoires in COVID-19. Study as a whole: Samples came from the United States, Italy and Spain, spanning acute and convalescent COVID-19. T cells, B-cell-depleted T cells, or PBMCs provided the cDNA or gDNA that served as material.

Original methodology: Estimation of nucleated cell counts relied on the amplification of reference gene primers. TCRdb keeps only in-frame clones here, not all; method: immunoSEQ multiplex PCR. That table supplies the V and J calls and clone size; D and trimming were determined from the DNA. The table shows some 200,000 clones, with 94% occurring only once. Seattle enrolled patients during active infection and tracked them longitudinally. CDR1 is LGHDT, CDR2 YNNKEL, per germline (reference sequence). Trimming removed 2 bases from V and 7 bases from J; junction bases left unmatched: 6. The CDR3 has 15 amino acids.

The origin of this receptor is a man aged 25 to 40 with COVID-19, enrolled during active disease. The sample was peripheral blood. The chain employs TRBV3-1 (or the pseudogene TRBV3-2) and TRBJ2-3; the match to TRBD1 covers 10 bases. The CDR3 DNA is TGTGCCAGCAGCCAAAGGGACAGGGGCGAAAATACGCAGTATTTT. This gives the protein CASSQRDRGENTQYF.